These T cell receptor beta chains were read from a single sample in a study of shared clonotypes between healthy human individuals. Produced via immunoSEQ multiplex PCR; TCRdb's table is partial and in-frame only. The sample includes a few million clones, over 90% of them seen just once. Input material: naive CD4+ T cells from PBMCs. The source of these receptors is a man between 18 and 29 years old in good health. Some clones in this sample may be carry-over from other donors' samples. Each CDR3 is given with its conserved first and last residue. Each record gives: D gene, CDR3 length, V gene, J gene, CDR3 protein, CDR3 DNA. D genes are given only for firm matches.

-	13	TRBV5-5	TRBJ1-1	CASSPRVNTEAFF	TGTGCCAGCAGTCCCCGGGTGAACACTGAAGCTTTCTTT
-	14	TRBV28	TRBJ1-2	CASKLGVSNYGYTF	TGTGCCAGCAAATTAGGAGTTTCTAACTATGGCTACACCTTC
-	14	TRBV5-6	TRBJ2-7	CASSLYRVRYEQYF	TGTGCCAGCAGCTTATACAGGGTCCGATACGAGCAGTACTTC
-	15	TRBV6-1	TRBJ2-7	CASSPRVGSSYEQYF	TGTGCCAGCAGTCCCCGGGTGGGGAGCTCCTACGAGCAGTACTTC
-	16	TRBV7-2	TRBJ2-7	CASSLAGGGSGYEQYF	TGTGCCAGCAGCTTAGCGGGGGGCGGGAGCGGTTACGAGCAGTACTTC
TRBD1	16	TRBV6-6	TRBJ2-1	CASRLSSGTAYNEQFF	TGTGCCAGCAGATTAAGCTCCGGGACAGCTTACAATGAGCAGTTCTTC
-	16	TRBV7-3	TRBJ2-1	CASSLTRDTTHNEQFF	TGTGCCAGCAGCTTAACTCGGGACACCACTCACAATGAGCAGTTCTTC
-	14	TRBV11-1	TRBJ1-1	CASSLAGRNTEAFF	TGTGCCAGCAGCTTAGCGGGCAGAAACACTGAAGCTTTCTTT
-	17	TRBV11-3	TRBJ2-3	CASSSSADLQGADTQYF	TGTGCCAGCAGCTCCAGCGCCGACCTACAGGGTGCAGATACGCAGTATTTT
-	16	TRBV28	TRBJ1-3	CASENRAEPSGNTIYF	TGTGCCAGCGAGAACCGGGCGGAGCCCTCTGGAAACACCATATATTTT
-	14	TRBV30	TRBJ1-6	CAWCAGSYNSPLHF	TGTGCCTGGTGCGCCGGCTCCTATAATTCACCCCTCCACTTT